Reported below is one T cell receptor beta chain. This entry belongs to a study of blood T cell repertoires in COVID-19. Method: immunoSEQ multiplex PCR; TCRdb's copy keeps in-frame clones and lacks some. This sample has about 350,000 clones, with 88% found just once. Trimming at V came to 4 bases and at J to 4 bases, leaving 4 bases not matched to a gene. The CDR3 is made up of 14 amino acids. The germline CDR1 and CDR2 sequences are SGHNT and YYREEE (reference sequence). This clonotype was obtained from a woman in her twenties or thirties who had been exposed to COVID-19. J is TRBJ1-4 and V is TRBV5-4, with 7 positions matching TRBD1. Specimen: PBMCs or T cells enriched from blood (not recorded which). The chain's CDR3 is CASSPGQFNEKLFF. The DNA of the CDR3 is TGTGCCAGCAGCCCGGGACAGTTTAATGAAAAACTGTTTTTT.